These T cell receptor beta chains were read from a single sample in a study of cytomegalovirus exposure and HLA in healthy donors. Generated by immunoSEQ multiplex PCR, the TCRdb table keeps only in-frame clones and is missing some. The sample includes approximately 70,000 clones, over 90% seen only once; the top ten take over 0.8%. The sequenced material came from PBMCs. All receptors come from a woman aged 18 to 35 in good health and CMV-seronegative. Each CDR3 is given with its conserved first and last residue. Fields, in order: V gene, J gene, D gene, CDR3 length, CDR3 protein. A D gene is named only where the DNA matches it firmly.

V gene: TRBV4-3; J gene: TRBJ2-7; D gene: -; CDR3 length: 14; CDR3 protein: CASSQTASSYEQYF
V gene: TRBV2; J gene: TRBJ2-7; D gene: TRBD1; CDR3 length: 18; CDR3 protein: CASSELGRGLPTSYEQYF
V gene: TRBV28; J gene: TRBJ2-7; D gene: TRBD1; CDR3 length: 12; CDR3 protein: CASGTVHEEQYF
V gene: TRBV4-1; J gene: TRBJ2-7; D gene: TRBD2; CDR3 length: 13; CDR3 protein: CASSLAGGGEQYF
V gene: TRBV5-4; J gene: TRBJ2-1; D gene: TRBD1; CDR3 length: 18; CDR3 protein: CASSWPPGTGLSYNEQFF
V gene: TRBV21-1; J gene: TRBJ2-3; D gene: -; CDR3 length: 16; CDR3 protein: CASSKGEFISTDTQYF
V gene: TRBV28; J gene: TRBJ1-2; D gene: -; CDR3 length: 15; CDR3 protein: CASSLISGANYGYTF
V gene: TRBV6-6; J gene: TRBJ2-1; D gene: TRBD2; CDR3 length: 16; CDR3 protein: CASTRTGTSAPNEQFF
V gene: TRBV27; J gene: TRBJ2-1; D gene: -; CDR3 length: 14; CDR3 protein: CASSSSSSYNEQFF
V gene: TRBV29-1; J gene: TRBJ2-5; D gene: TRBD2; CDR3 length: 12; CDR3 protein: CSDQRESGTQYF
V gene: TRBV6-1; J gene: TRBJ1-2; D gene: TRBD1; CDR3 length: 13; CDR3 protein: CASRDRGTDGYTF
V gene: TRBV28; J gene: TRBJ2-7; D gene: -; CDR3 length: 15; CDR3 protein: CASSNPRRSSYEQYF
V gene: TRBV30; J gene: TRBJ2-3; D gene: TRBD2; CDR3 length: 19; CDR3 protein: CAWTGGRTSGSRGTDTQYF
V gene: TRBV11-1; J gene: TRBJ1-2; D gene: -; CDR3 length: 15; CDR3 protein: CASSLDGGHSYGYTF
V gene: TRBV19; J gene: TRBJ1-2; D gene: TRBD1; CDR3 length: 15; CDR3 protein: CASSSTRRTGGGYTF
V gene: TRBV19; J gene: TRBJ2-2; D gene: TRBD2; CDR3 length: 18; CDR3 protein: CASSIEASGRGNTGELFF
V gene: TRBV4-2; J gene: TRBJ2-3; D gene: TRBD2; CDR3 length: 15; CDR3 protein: CASSPLAGGTDTQYF
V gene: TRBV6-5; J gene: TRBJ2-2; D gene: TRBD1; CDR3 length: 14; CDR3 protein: CASTRQGATGELFF
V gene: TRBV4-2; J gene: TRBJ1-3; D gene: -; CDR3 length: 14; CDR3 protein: CASSQQGTGNTIYF
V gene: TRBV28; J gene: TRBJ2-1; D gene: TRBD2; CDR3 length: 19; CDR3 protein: CASSGPGGGRAALHNEQFF
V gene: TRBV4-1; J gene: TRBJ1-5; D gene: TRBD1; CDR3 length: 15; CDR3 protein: CASSQAETGIQPQHF
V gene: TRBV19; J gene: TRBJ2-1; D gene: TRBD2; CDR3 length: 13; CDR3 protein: CASSRLAGDEQFF
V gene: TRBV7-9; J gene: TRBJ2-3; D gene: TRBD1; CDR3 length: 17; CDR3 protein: CASSLAGTGGMTDTQYF
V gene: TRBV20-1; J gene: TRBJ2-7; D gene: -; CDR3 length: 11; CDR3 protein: CSARGIYEQYF
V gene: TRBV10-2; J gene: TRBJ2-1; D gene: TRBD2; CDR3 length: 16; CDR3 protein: CASTFSGTSGYNEQFF
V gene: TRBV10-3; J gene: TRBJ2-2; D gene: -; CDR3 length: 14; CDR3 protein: CAIAAAGSTGELFF
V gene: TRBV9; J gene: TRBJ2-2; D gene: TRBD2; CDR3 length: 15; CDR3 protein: CASSATGGNTGELFF
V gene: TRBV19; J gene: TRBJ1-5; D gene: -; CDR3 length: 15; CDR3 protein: CASTIEGLGNQPQHF
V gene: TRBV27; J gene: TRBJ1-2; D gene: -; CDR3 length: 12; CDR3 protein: CASSDTSYGYTF
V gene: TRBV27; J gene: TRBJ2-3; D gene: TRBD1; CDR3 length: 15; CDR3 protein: CASSGDRVSTDTQYF
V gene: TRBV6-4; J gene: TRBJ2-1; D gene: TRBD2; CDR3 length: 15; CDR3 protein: CASSEFPGGGDEQFF
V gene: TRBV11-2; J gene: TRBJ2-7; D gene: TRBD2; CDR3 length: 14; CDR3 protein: CASRRAGSSYEQYF
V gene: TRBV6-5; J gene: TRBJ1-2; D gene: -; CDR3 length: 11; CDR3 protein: CASISNYGYTF